This paragraph reports one T cell receptor (beta chain). What it recognizes is unknown. The data stem from a study of vaccination and CD4 T cells after COVID-19. Study-wide results and caveats: Clonotypes reactive to SARS-CoV-2 had a median that went up from about 22 to 38, but not significantly.

Indicated treatment: roughly ten-day PBMC culture with coronavirus spike peptide pools or control peptides (ViraFEST assay). Expanded clonotypes were found by TCR sequencing after peptide-pool stimulation (ViraFEST). Wells contained 1.5 million to 2.5 million PBMCs each, and these were cultured with about 9.1 IU/ml IL-2 and 9.5 to 10 ug/ml peptide pools. Researchers used the Oncomine TCR Beta short-read assay to sequence DNA from cultured CD4+ T cells. Investigators obtained genomic DNA by extraction from cultured CD4+ T cells. TCRdb called the PCR reads again in MiXCR, with one record for every CDR3 protein. Of 20,000 to 25,000 distinct CDR3 sequences listed, 38% are singletons. This TCR came from a human donor who had recovered from COVID-19. The sample was CD4+ T cells from blood, cultured in vitro, taken before SARS-CoV-2 vaccination.

CDR3 sequence reads: CASSTQGGGGFGGELFF. CDR3 nucleotides: TGTGCCAGCAGCACTCAGGGGGGAGGGGGCTTCGGCGGGGAGCTGTTTTTT. The genes are TRBV7-8 and TRBJ2-2; TRBD1 or TRBD2 may be the D gene (7 bases each). CDR3 length equals 17 residues. The ends were cut back, 5 bases at V and 7 bases at J, with 23 bases in the middle. In germline, CDR1 is SGHVS, CDR2 FQNEAQ.